The rows below give T cell receptor beta chains drawn from one sample of a study of blood T cell repertoires in COVID-19. The repertoire was sequenced with immunoSEQ multiplex PCR; TCRdb's copy has only in-frame clones and lacks some. The sample contains some 130,000 clones, roughly three quarters of which appear only once. The sequenced sample was PBMCs or T cells enriched from blood (not recorded which). These receptors originate from a woman aged 50 to 60 who had recovered from COVID-19. CDR3s include the opening cysteine and the closing phenylalanine or tryptophan. Fields, in order: J gene, V gene, clone size, D gene, CDR3 DNA, CDR3 protein. D genes are given only for firm matches. The size entry is marked missing in some rows and otherwise reads once, few, many or a size class.

>TRBJ2-7|TRBV28|.|.
TGTGCCAGCACCGACAGCGTAGTAAGCTCCTACGAGCAGTACTTC
CASTDSVVSSYEQYF
>TRBJ1-6|TRBV7-6|.|TRBD1
TGTGCCAGCAGCTTAGCCGGGACAGGAGGGGCACCCCTCCACTTT
CASSLAGTGGAPLHF
>TRBJ2-5|TRBV3-1/TRBV3-2|once|.
TGTGCCAGCAGCCAGGGGACTGTCCGGAACTTC
CASSQGTVRNF
>TRBJ2-5|TRBV11-1|.|TRBD1
TGTGCCAGCAGCCTTCGACAGGGGCGGGGAGAGACCCAGTACTTC
CASSLRQGRGETQYF
>TRBJ2-1|TRBV23-1|once|TRBD1
TGCGCCAGCAGTCAATTTTGGGACAGGGACTCCTACAATGAGCAGTTCTTC
CASSQFWDRDSYNEQFF
>TRBJ1-5|TRBV3-1/TRBV3-2|.|TRBD1
TGTGCCAGCAGCCAAGCCGGGACAGGGATGGATCAGCCCCAGCATTTT
CASSQAGTGMDQPQHF
>TRBJ1-1|TRBV25-1|.|.
TGTGCCAGCGCGGCGAACACTGAAGCTTTCTTT
CASAANTEAFF
>TRBJ2-7|TRBV7-6|.|.
TGTGCCAGCGGACCCCTGACCGGGGATAACTACGAGCAGTACTTC
CASGPLTGDNYEQYF
>TRBJ1-6|TRBV19|.|.
TGTGCCAGTAGTATCGGTTTCGGTTCACCCCTCCACTTT
CASSIGFGSPLHF
>TRBJ2-7|TRBV15|.|.
TGTGCCACCAGCAGAGGCGGGGACGAGCAGTACTTC
CATSRGGDEQYF
>TRBJ1-6|TRBV12-3/TRBV12-4|.|.
TGTGCCAGCAGCCCAGCCGGGTCACCCCTCCACTTT
CASSPAGSPLHF
>TRBJ2-5|TRBV2|.|TRBD1
TGTGCCAGCAGTGAACAGGGGGTCCAAGAGACCCAGTACTTC
CASSEQGVQETQYF
>TRBJ1-1|TRBV19|many|TRBD1
TGTGCCAGTAGTCCCAGGACAGGGAGGACTGAAGCTTTCTTT
CASSPRTGRTEAFF
>TRBJ2-5|TRBV7-9|.|TRBD2
TGTGCCAGCAGCCTCGGGACTAGCGGGGGACAAGAGACCCAGTACTTC
CASSLGTSGGQETQYF
>TRBJ1-1|TRBV5-5|.|.
TGTGCCAGCAGCTTGGTGGGGACTAATGAAGCTTTCTTT
CASSLVGTNEAFF
>TRBJ2-3|TRBV18|.|.
TGTGCCAGCTCACCAAGCGCCCCAGATACGCAGTATTTT
CASSPSAPDTQYF
>TRBJ2-2|TRBV7-6|.|TRBD1
TGTGCCAGCAGCGGGTACCACAGGGGGTCCGGGGAGCTGTTTTTT
CASSGYHRGSGELFF
>TRBJ1-5|TRBV30|few|TRBD1
TGTGCCTGGAGCGAAACAGGGGGCCGTCAGCCCCAGCATTTT
CAWSETGGRQPQHF
>TRBJ2-3|TRBV6-5|.|TRBD1
TGTGCCAGCATCTGGACAGGATCTAGCACAGATACGCAGTATTTT
CASIWTGSSTDTQYF
>TRBJ1-3|TRBV7-9|.|.
TGTGCCAGCAGGCCCTCGGGGGACTCTGGAAACACCATATATTTT
CASRPSGDSGNTIYF
>TRBJ2-7|TRBV9|.|.
TGTGCCAGCAGCGTAATGCCTCAGGGCAACTCCTACGAGCAGTACTTC
CASSVMPQGNSYEQYF
>TRBJ2-3|TRBV13|.|.
TGTGCCAGCAGCTTGGCGGGATTGGATACGCAGTATTTT
CASSLAGLDTQYF
>TRBJ2-7|TRBV4-1|.|.
TGCGCCAGCAGCCAAGATGCCCCCCCGAGTCAAAAGAATTTCGGGCAGTACTTC
CASSQDAPPSQKNFGQYF
>TRBJ2-2|TRBV28|.|TRBD1
TGTGCCAGCAGTAGAACAGGGGGCAGGGCCGGGGAGCTGTTTTTT
CASSRTGGRAGELFF
>TRBJ1-1|TRBV27|.|TRBD1
TGTGCCAGCAGTGGATTGACAGGGAGAGGAGCGATGAACACTGAAGCTTTCTTT
CASSGLTGRGAMNTEAFF
>TRBJ1-5|TRBV19|.|TRBD1
TGTGCCAGTAGCTTGGGACAGGGGGTAGATCAGCCCCAGCATTTT
CASSLGQGVDQPQHF
>TRBJ1-4|TRBV27|.|.
TGTGCCAGCACCCGGACTGCAGCAACTAATGAAAAACTGTTTTTT
CASTRTAATNEKLFF
>TRBJ1-1|TRBV10-3|few|.
TGTGCCATCAGGGGGAGTACTGAAGCTTTCTTT
CAIRGSTEAFF
>TRBJ2-4|TRBV28|.|.
TGTGCCAGCAGTTTGAAACAGGGGGGGCTAGCCAAAAACATTCAGTACTTC
CASSLKQGGLAKNIQYF
>TRBJ2-3|TRBV9|.|.
TGTGCCAGCAGCGTATCCAGGTCAGATACGCAGTATTTT
CASSVSRSDTQYF
>TRBJ2-1|TRBV18|.|TRBD2
TGTGCCAGCTACCTCGGACTAGCGAACAATGAGCAGTTCTTC
CASYLGLANNEQFF
>TRBJ1-4|TRBV28|.|.
TGTGCCAGCAGTACCGGGACCCGGGGGGAAAAACTGTTTTTT
CASSTGTRGEKLFF
>TRBJ1-2|TRBV27|once|.
TGTGCCAGCAGTTTATCTTGGGGCTGGGGAACTAACTATGGCTACACCTTC
CASSLSWGWGTNYGYTF
>TRBJ1-3|TRBV7-9|.|.
TGTGCCAGCAGCCGTCCGGGAAGAGGAAACACCATATATTTT
CASSRPGRGNTIYF
>TRBJ2-3|TRBV28|.|.
TGTGCCAGCTGCGCGTCGGGACAACAAAGCGCAGATACGCAGTATTTT
CASCASGQQSADTQYF
>TRBJ1-3|TRBV11-2|.|.
TGTGCCAGCAGCTCCGGGACAAGTAGGGACACCATATATTTT
CASSSGTSRDTIYF
>TRBJ2-7|TRBV28|.|.
TGTGCCAGCAGTGCGGCCGGGACTCAAGCCTACGAGCAGTACTTC
CASSAAGTQAYEQYF
>TRBJ1-1|TRBV18|once|.
TGTGCCAGCTCACCAATAGCGAACACTGAAGCTTTCTTT
CASSPIANTEAFF
>TRBJ1-2|TRBV28|.|TRBD1
TGTGCCAGTTACAGGGGAATTTATAACTATGGCTACACCTTC
CASYRGIYNYGYTF
>TRBJ2-2|TRBV24-1|.|.
TGTGCCACCAGGAGGAATCAAAACACCGGGGAGCTGTTTTTT
CATRRNQNTGELFF
>TRBJ1-4|TRBV5-1|.|TRBD1
TGCGCCAGCAGCGAACGTACAGGGGACCAAGAAAAACTGTTTTTT
CASSERTGDQEKLFF
>TRBJ1-1|TRBV12-3/TRBV12-4|few|.
TGTGCCAGCCGAGAGCTCTACACTGAAGCTTTCTTT
CASRELYTEAFF
>TRBJ1-1|TRBV28|.|.
TGTGCCAGCAGTTTATATCCAGGAGAAGCTTTCTTT
CASSLYPGEAFF
>TRBJ2-4|TRBV5-1|many|.
TGCGCCAGCAGCTTGCATACAGACAAAAACATTCAGTACTTC
CASSLHTDKNIQYF
>TRBJ2-1|TRBV29-1|.|TRBD1
TGCAGCGTTGAACAGGACAGGGATCATGAGCAGTTCTTC
CSVEQDRDHEQFF
>TRBJ2-2|TRBV11-2|.|TRBD2
TGTGCCAGCAGCCCTAGACTAGCGACGAACACCGGGGAGCTGTTTTTT
CASSPRLATNTGELFF
>TRBJ1-3|TRBV5-1|many|.
TGCGCCAGCAGCTTCAGAGGCGGGACAAACACCATATATTTT
CASSFRGGTNTIYF
>TRBJ2-7|TRBV5-1|few|TRBD1
TGCGCCAGCAGCTCGGGACAGGGGGCAAAGGAGCAGTACTTC
CASSSGQGAKEQYF